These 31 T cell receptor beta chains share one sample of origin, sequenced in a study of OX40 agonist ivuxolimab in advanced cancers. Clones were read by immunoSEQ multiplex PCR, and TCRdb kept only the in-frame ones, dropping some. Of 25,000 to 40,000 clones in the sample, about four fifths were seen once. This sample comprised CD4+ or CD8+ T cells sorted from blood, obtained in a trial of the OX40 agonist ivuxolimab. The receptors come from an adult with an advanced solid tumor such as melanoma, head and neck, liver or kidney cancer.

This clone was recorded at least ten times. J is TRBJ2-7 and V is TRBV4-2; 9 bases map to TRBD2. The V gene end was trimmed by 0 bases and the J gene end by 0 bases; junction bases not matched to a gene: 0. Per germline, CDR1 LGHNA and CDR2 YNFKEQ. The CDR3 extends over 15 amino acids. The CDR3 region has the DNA TGTGCCAGCAGCCAAGATAGCGGGAGCTCCTACGAGCAGTACTTC. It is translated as CASSQDSGSSYEQYF.

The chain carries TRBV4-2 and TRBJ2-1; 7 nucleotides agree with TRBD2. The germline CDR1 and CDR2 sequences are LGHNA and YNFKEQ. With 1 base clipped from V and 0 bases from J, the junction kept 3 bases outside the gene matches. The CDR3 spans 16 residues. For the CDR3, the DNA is TGTGCCAGCAGCCAAGGGGGCGGGGGCTCCTACAATGAGCAGTTCTTC. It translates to CASSQGGGGSYNEQFF.

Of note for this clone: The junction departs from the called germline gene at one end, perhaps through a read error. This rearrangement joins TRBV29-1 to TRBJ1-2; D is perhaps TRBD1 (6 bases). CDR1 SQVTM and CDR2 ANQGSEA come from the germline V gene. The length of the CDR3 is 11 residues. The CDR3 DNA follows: TGCAGCGTCGAAGGGGGGGGCGGCTACACCTTC. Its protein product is CSVEGGGGYTF.

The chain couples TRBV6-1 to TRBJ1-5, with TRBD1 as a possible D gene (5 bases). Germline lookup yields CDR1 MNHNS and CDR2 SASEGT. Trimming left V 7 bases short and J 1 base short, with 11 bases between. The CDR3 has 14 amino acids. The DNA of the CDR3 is TGTGCCAGCAATCCGGGGGGGAGCAATCAGCCCCAGCATTTT. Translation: CASNPGGSNQPQHF.

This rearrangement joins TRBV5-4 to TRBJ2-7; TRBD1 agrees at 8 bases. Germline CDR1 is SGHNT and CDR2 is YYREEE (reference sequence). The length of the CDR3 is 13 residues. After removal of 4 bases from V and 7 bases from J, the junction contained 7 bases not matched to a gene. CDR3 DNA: TGTGCCAGCAGCCTAGGACAGGGAGGAGAGCAGTACTTC. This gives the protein CASSLGQGGEQYF.

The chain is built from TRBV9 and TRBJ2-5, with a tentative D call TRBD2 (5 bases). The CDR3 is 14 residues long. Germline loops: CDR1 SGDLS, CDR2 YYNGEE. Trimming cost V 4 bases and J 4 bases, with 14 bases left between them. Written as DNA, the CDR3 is TGTGCCAGCAGCCTCGGCCCCGAGGGAGAGACCCAGTACTTC. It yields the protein CASSLGPEGETQYF.

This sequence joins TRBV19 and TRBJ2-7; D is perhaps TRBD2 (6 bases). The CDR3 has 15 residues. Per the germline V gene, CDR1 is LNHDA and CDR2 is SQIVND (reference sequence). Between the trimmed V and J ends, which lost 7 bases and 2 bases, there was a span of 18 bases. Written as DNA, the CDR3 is TGTGCCAGTACCCCAGGCGCCGGGGGTCCCTACGAGCAGTACTTC. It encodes CASTPGAGGPYEQYF.

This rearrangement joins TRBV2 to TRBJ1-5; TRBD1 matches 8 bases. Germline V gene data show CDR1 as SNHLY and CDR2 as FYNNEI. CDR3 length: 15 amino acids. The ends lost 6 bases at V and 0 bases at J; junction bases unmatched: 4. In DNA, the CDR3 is TGTGCCAGCAGCCCGGGACAGGCTAGCAATCAGCCCCAGCATTTT. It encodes CASSPGQASNQPQHF. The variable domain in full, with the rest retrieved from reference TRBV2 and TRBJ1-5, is EPEVTQTPSHQVTQMGQEVILRCVPISNHLYFYWYRQILGQKVEFLVSFYNNEISEKSEIFDDQFSVERPDGSNFTLKIRSTKLEDSAMYFCASSPGQASNQPQHFGDGTRLSIL.

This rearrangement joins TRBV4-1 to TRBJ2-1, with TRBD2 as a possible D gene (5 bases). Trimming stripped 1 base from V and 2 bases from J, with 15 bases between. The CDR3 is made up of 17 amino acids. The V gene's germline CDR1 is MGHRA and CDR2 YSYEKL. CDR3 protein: CASSQVVEAETYNEQFF. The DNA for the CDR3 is TGCGCCAGCAGCCAAGTGGTAGAAGCGGAAACCTACAATGAGCAGTTCTTC.

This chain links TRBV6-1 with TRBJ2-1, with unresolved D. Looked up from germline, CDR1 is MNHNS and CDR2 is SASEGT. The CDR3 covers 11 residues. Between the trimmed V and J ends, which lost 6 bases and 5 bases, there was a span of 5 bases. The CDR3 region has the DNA TGTGCCAGCAGATGGAACAATGAGCAGTTCTTC. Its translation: CASRWNNEQFF.

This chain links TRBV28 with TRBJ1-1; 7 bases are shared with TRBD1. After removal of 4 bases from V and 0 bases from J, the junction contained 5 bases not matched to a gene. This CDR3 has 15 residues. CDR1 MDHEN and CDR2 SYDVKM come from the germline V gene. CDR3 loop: CASSSTGDLNTEAFF. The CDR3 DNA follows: TGTGCCAGCAGTTCCACAGGGGACCTGAACACTGAAGCTTTCTTT.

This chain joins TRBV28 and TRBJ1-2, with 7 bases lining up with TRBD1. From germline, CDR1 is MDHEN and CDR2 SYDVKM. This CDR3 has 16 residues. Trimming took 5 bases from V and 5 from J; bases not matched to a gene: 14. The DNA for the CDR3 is TGTGCCAGCAGTGTCTCAACTACGGGACAGCATTATGGCTACACCTTC. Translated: CASSVSTTGQHYGYTF.

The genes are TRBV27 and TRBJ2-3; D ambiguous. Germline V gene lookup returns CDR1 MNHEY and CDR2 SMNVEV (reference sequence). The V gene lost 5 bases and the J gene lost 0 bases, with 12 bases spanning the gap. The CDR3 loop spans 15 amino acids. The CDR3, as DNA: TGTGCCAGCAGTGCCCGGACGGAAAGCACAGATACGCAGTATTTT. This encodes CASSARTESTDTQYF.

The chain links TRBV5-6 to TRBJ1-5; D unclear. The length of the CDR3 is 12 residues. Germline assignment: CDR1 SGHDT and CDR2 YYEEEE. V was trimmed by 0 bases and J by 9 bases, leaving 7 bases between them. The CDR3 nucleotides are TGTGCCAGCAGCTTGGGTATCGGGCCCCAGCATTTT. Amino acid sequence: CASSLGIGPQHF.

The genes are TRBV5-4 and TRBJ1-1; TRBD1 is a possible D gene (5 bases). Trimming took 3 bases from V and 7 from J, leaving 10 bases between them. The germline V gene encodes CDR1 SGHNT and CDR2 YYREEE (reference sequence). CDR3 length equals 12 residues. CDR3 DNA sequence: TGTGCCAGCAGCTCGGGACCGATTGAAGCTTTCTTT. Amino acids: CASSSGPIEAFF.

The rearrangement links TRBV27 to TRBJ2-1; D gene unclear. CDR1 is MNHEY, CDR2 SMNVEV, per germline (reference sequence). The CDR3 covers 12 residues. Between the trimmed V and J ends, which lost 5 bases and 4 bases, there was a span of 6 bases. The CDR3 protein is CASSTVYNEQFF. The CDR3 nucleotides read TGTGCCAGCAGTACAGTGTACAATGAGCAGTTCTTC.

CDR3 loop: CASSVGLAGKAYEQYF. As DNA, the CDR3 is TGTGCCAGCAGCGTGGGACTAGCGGGGAAAGCCTACGAGCAGTACTTC. The V call is TRBV9, the J call TRBJ2-7, with 13 bases matching TRBD2. J lost 2 bases, V lost 2 bases, and 4 bases had no gene match. The CDR3 spans 16 residues. The V gene's germline CDR1 is SGDLS and CDR2 YYNGEE. Full variable domain (remainder filled in from reference TRBV9 and TRBJ2-7): DSGVTQTPKHLITATGQRVTLRCSPRSGDLSVYWYQQSLDQGLQFLIQYYNGEERAKGNILERFSAQQFPDLHSELNLSSLELGDSALYFCASSVGLAGKAYEQYFGPGTRLTVT.

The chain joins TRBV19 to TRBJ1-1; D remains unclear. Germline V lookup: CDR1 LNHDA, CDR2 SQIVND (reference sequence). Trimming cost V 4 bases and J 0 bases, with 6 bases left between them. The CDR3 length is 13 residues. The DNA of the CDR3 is TGTGCCAGTAGTACCAACATGAACACTGAAGCTTTCTTT. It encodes CASSTNMNTEAFF.

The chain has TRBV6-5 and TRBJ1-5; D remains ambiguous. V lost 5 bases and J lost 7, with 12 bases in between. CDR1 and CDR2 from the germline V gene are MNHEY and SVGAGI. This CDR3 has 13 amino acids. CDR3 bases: TGTGCCAGCAGTCCTTCGGAGTCCCAGCCCCAGCATTTT. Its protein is CASSPSESQPQHF.

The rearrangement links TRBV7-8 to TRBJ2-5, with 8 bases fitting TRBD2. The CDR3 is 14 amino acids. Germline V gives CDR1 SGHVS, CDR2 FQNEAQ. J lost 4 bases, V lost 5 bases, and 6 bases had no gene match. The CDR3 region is CASSPDGRGETQYF. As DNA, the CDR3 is TGTGCCAGCAGCCCGGACGGGAGGGGAGAGACCCAGTACTTC.

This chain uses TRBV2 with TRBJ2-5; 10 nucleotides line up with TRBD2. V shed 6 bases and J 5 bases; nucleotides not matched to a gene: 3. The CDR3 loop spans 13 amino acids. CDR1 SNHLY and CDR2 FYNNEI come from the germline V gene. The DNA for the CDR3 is TGTGCCAGCAGGAAGCGGGAGGGGGAGACCCAGTACTTC. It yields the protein CASRKREGETQYF.

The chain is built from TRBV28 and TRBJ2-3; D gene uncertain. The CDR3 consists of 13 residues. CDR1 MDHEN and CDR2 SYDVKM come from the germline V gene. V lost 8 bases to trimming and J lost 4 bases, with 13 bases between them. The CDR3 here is CASGLGRADTQYF. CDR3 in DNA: TGTGCCAGCGGGCTAGGACGGGCAGATACGCAGTATTTT. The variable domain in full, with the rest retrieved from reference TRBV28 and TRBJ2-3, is DVKVTQSSRYLVKRTGEKVFLECVQDMDHENMFWYRQDPGLGLRLIYFSYDVKMKEKGDIPEGYSVSREKKERFSLILESASTNQTSMYLCASGLGRADTQYFGPGTRLTVL.

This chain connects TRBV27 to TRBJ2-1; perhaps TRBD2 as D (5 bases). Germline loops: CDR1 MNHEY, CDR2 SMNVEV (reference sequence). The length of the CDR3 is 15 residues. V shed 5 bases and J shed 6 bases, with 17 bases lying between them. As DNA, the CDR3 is TGTGCCAGCAGTCCCCGCGGGTCCTCTGGCAATGAGCAGTTCTTC. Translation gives CASSPRGSSGNEQFF.

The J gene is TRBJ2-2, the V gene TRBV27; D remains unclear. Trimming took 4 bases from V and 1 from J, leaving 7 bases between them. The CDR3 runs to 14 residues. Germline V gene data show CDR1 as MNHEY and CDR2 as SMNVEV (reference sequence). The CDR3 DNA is TGTGCCAGCAGTTCCTTCGGGAACACCGGGGAGCTGTTTTTT. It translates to CASSSFGNTGELFF.

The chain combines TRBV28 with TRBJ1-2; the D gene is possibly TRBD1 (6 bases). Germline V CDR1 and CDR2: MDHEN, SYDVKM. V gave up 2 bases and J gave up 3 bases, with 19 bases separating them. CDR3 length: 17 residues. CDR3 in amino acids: CASSLRGGRGPDYGYTF. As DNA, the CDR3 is TGTGCCAGCAGTTTAAGAGGCGGTCGGGGGCCGGACTATGGCTACACCTTC.

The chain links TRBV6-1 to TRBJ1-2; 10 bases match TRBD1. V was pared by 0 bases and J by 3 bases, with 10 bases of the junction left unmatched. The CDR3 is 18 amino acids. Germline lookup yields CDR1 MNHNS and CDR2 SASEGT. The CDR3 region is CASSEAYAGTGVDYGYTF. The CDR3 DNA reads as TGTGCCAGCAGTGAAGCATATGCCGGGACAGGGGTTGACTATGGCTACACCTTC.

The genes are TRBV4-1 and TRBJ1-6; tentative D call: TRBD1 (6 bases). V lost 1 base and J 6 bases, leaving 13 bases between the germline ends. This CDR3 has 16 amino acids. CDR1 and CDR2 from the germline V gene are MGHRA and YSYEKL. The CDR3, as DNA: TGCGCCAGCAGCCAAGGCAGGGGTATTCGTAATTCACCCCTCCACTTT. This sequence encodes CASSQGRGIRNSPLHF.

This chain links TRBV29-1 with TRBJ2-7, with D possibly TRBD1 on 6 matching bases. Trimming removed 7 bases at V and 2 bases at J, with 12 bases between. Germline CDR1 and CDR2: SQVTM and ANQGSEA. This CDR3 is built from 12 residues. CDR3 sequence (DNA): TGCAGCGCAACGGACAGACCCTACGAGCAGTACTTC. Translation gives CSATDRPYEQYF.

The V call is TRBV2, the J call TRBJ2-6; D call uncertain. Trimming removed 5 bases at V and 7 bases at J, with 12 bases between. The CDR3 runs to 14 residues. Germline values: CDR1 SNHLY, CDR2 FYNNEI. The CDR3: CASSFRRYANVLTF. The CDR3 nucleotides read TGTGCCAGCAGTTTCCGTCGGTACGCCAACGTCCTGACTTTC. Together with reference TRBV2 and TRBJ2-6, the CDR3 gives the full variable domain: EPEVTQTPSHQVTQMGQEVILRCVPISNHLYFYWYRQILGQKVEFLVSFYNNEISEKSEIFDDQFSVERPDGSNFTLKIRSTKLEDSAMYFCASSFRRYANVLTFGAGSRLTVL.

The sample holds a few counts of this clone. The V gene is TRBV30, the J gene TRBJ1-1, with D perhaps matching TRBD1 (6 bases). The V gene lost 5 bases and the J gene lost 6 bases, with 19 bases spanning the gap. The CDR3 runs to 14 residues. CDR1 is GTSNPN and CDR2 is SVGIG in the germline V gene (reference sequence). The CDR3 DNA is TGTGCCTGGGGAGGGCTCAGGGGACGATCTGAAGCTTTCTTT. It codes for CAWGGLRGRSEAFF.

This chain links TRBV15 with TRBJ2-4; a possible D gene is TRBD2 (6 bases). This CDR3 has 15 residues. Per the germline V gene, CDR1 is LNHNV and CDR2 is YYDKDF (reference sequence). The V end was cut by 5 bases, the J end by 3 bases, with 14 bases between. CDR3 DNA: TGTGCCACCAGCGGAGGGTGGGGGGTCAAAAACATTCAGTACTTC. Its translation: CATSGGWGVKNIQYF.